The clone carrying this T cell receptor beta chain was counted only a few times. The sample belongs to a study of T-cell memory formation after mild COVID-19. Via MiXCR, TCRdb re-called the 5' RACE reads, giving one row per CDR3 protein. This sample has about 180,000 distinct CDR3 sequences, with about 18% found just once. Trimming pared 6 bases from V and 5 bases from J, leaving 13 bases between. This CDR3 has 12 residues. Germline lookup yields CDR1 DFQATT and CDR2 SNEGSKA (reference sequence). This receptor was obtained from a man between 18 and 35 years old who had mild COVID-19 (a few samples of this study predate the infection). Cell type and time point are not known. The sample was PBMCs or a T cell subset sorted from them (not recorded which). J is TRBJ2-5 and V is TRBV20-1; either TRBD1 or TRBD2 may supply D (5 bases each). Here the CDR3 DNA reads TGCAGTGCGACCAGACAGCGGGAGACCCAGTACTTC. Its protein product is CSATRQRETQYF.